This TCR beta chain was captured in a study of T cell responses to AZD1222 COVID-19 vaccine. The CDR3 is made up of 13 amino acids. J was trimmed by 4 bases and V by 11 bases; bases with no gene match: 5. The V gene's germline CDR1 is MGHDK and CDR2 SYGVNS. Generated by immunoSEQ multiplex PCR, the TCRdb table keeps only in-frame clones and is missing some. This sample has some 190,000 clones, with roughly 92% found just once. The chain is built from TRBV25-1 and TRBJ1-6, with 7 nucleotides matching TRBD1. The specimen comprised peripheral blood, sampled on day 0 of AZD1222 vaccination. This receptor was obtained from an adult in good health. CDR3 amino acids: CAASGQYNSPLHF. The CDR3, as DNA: TGTGCCGCGTCGGGACAGTATAATTCACCCCTCCACTTT. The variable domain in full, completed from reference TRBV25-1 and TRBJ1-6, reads EADIYQTPRYLVIGTGKKITLECSQTMGHDKMYWYQQDPGMELHLIHYSYGVNSTEKGDLSSESTVSRIRTEHFPLTLESARPSHTSQYLCAASGQYNSPLHFGNGTRLTVT.